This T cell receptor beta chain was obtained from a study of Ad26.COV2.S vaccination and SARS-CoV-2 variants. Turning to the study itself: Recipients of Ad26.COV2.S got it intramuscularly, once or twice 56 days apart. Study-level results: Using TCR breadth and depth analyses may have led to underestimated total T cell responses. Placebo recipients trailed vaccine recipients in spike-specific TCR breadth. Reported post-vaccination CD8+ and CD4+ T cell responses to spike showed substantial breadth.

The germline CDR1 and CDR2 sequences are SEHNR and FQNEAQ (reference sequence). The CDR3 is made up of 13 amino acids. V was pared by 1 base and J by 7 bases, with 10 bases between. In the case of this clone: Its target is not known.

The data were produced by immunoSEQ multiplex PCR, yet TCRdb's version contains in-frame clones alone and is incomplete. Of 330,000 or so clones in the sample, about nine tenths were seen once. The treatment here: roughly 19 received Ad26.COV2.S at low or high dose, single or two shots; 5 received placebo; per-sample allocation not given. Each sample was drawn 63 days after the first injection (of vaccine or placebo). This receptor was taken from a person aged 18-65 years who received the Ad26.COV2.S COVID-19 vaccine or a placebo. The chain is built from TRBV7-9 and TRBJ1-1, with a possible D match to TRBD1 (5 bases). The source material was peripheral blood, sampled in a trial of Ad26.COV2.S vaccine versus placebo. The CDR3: CASSLGDLIEAFF. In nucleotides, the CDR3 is TGTGCCAGCAGCTTAGGGGACTTAATTGAAGCTTTCTTT.